Listed below are T cell receptor beta chains from one sample, sequenced in a study of cytomegalovirus exposure and HLA in healthy donors. The table came from immunoSEQ multiplex PCR; TCRdb's copy has only in-frame clones and leaves some out. The table shows 150,000 to 200,000 clones, with more than 75% occurring only once. Sample: PBMCs. These receptors were collected from a man aged 35-49 years in good health and CMV-seropositive. Both conserved end residues are part of each CDR3. The D gene is left open where the match is weak. Not all rows give a size; the values are once, few, many and, for expanded clones, a class.

d_call: -; v_call: TRBV18; clone_size: -; j_call: TRBJ1-1; cdr3_nt: TGTGCCAGCTCACCAGAGAATCAGAACACTGAAGCTTTCTTT; cdr3_aa: CASSPENQNTEAFF
d_call: TRBD1; v_call: TRBV19; clone_size: -; j_call: TRBJ2-7; cdr3_nt: TGTGCCAGTAGGAGGCAGGGGGCCGACGAGCAGTACTTC; cdr3_aa: CASRRQGADEQYF
d_call: TRBD1; v_call: TRBV7-9; clone_size: -; j_call: TRBJ2-5; cdr3_nt: TGTGCCAGCAGGGAAACGGGACAGCTTCAAGAGACCCAGTACTTC; cdr3_aa: CASRETGQLQETQYF
d_call: TRBD1; v_call: TRBV4-2; clone_size: once; j_call: TRBJ2-1; cdr3_nt: TGTGCCAGCAGCCAAGTTACTGCAGGGGGCGCTGAGCAGTTCTTC; cdr3_aa: CASSQVTAGGAEQFF
d_call: -; v_call: TRBV6-1; clone_size: -; j_call: TRBJ1-1; cdr3_nt: TGTGCCAGCAGTGTAGACTGGATGAACACTGAAGCTTTCTTT; cdr3_aa: CASSVDWMNTEAFF
d_call: TRBD2; v_call: TRBV27; clone_size: -; j_call: TRBJ2-7; cdr3_nt: TGTGCCAGCAGCAAACCGACTAGCGGGAGGACCTACGAGCAGTACTTC; cdr3_aa: CASSKPTSGRTYEQYF
d_call: -; v_call: TRBV21-1; clone_size: -; j_call: TRBJ2-3; cdr3_nt: TGTGCCAGCAGCAAATCGGATACGCAGTATTTT; cdr3_aa: CASSKSDTQYF
d_call: -; v_call: TRBV5-5; clone_size: -; j_call: TRBJ1-5; cdr3_nt: TGTGCCAGCAGCTTGGGGTGGAGGGTAGATCAGCCCCAGCATTTT; cdr3_aa: CASSLGWRVDQPQHF
d_call: TRBD1; v_call: TRBV5-6; clone_size: -; j_call: TRBJ2-1; cdr3_nt: TGTGCCAGCAGCCCCGGGACAGCGAGCTCCTACAATGAGCAGTTCTTC; cdr3_aa: CASSPGTASSYNEQFF
d_call: -; v_call: TRBV28; clone_size: -; j_call: TRBJ1-5; cdr3_nt: TGTGCCAGCAGACCTGGGGGCCCCCATCAGCCCCAGCATTTT; cdr3_aa: CASRPGGPHQPQHF
d_call: -; v_call: TRBV11-3; clone_size: -; j_call: TRBJ1-1; cdr3_nt: TGTGCCAGCAGCCTGGGAGGGAGAACTGAAGCTTTCTTT; cdr3_aa: CASSLGGRTEAFF
d_call: TRBD1; v_call: TRBV6-5; clone_size: -; j_call: TRBJ2-7; cdr3_nt: TGTGCCAGCAGCCACGTCGACAGGGGGGTCTACGAGCAGTACTTC; cdr3_aa: CASSHVDRGVYEQYF
d_call: -; v_call: TRBV6-5; clone_size: few; j_call: TRBJ1-2; cdr3_nt: TGTGCCAGCAGTTACACCTTAACAGGGACCTATGGCTACACCTTC; cdr3_aa: CASSYTLTGTYGYTF
d_call: -; v_call: TRBV6-6; clone_size: few; j_call: TRBJ1-1; cdr3_nt: TGTGCCAGCAGTTTTCACAGGGCTTCTGAAGCTTTCTTT; cdr3_aa: CASSFHRASEAFF
d_call: -; v_call: TRBV5-1; clone_size: -; j_call: TRBJ1-1; cdr3_nt: TGCGCCAGCAGCTTGTATGGGGCAGGAGGGGTCGGGGGGAACACTGAAGCTTTCTTT; cdr3_aa: CASSLYGAGGVGGNTEAFF
d_call: TRBD1; v_call: TRBV4-1; clone_size: -; j_call: TRBJ2-6; cdr3_nt: TGCGCCAGCAGCCTCTACGGACAGGGGGCTAGCACTGGGGCCAACGTCCTGACTTTC; cdr3_aa: CASSLYGQGASTGANVLTF
d_call: TRBD1; v_call: TRBV29-1; clone_size: -; j_call: TRBJ1-6; cdr3_nt: TGCAGCGTGGCGACAGGGGACGATAATTCACCCCTCCACTTT; cdr3_aa: CSVATGDDNSPLHF
d_call: -; v_call: TRBV30; clone_size: -; j_call: TRBJ1-4; cdr3_nt: TGTGCCTGGAGTGTACTTCGTACAGGGCTGGAACTGTTTTTT; cdr3_aa: CAWSVLRTGLELFF
d_call: TRBD2; v_call: TRBV7-2; clone_size: -; j_call: TRBJ2-3; cdr3_nt: TGTGCCAGCAGCTATAGCGGGGGGACCCCAGATACGCAGTATTTT; cdr3_aa: CASSYSGGTPDTQYF
d_call: -; v_call: TRBV2; clone_size: -; j_call: TRBJ1-1; cdr3_nt: TGTGCCAGACAGGGCGCGGTCGCAGTGGACACTGAAGCTTTCTTT; cdr3_aa: CARQGAVAVDTEAFF
d_call: -; v_call: TRBV4-1; clone_size: few; j_call: TRBJ1-4; cdr3_nt: TGCGCCAGCAGCCAAGAAATGGTCCTCAGCCCAGGGTCGTTTTTT; cdr3_aa: CASSQEMVLSPGSFF
d_call: -; v_call: TRBV5-1; clone_size: -; j_call: TRBJ2-4; cdr3_nt: TGCGCCAGCAGCTTGGCCAGACAGGGAGGCAAAAACATTCAGTACTTC; cdr3_aa: CASSLARQGGKNIQYF
d_call: TRBD1; v_call: TRBV5-1; clone_size: -; j_call: TRBJ1-4; cdr3_nt: TGCGCCAGCAGCACGACTACGGGACAGGGGAATGAAAAACTGTTTTTT; cdr3_aa: CASSTTTGQGNEKLFF
d_call: TRBD2; v_call: TRBV5-5; clone_size: -; j_call: TRBJ2-3; cdr3_nt: TGTGCCAGCAGCACTGGGACTAGTGTGCAGTATTTT; cdr3_aa: CASSTGTSVQYF
d_call: TRBD2; v_call: TRBV6-6; clone_size: -; j_call: TRBJ2-5; cdr3_nt: TGTGCCAGCAGGCTGGAGCGGGGGGGGTACGAGACCCAGTACTTC; cdr3_aa: CASRLERGGYETQYF
d_call: -; v_call: TRBV5-8; clone_size: -; j_call: TRBJ1-1; cdr3_nt: TGTGCCAGCAGCTTGGGGGCGAACCTAAACACTGAAGCTTTCTTT; cdr3_aa: CASSLGANLNTEAFF
d_call: TRBD1; v_call: TRBV6-1; clone_size: few; j_call: TRBJ2-1; cdr3_nt: TGTGCCAGCAGGAATCCGGGACAGGGCAGTAATGAGCAGTTCTTC; cdr3_aa: CASRNPGQGSNEQFF
d_call: TRBD1; v_call: TRBV11-1; clone_size: once; j_call: TRBJ1-6; cdr3_nt: TGTGCCAGCAGCTTACCCGGGACAGGGGCTTCACCCCTCCACTTT; cdr3_aa: CASSLPGTGASPLHF
d_call: -; v_call: TRBV4-1; clone_size: -; j_call: TRBJ2-3; cdr3_nt: TGCGCCAGCAGATCACCGGGGGTGGGGACAGATACGCAGTATTTT; cdr3_aa: CASRSPGVGTDTQYF
d_call: TRBD1; v_call: TRBV19; clone_size: -; j_call: TRBJ2-3; cdr3_nt: TGTGCCAGTAGTGTCGGACAGGGCACAGATACGCAGTATTTT; cdr3_aa: CASSVGQGTDTQYF
d_call: -; v_call: TRBV2; clone_size: -; j_call: TRBJ2-7; cdr3_nt: TGTGCCAGCACAAGGGGGTCCCTAGGCGACGAGCAGTACTTC; cdr3_aa: CASTRGSLGDEQYF